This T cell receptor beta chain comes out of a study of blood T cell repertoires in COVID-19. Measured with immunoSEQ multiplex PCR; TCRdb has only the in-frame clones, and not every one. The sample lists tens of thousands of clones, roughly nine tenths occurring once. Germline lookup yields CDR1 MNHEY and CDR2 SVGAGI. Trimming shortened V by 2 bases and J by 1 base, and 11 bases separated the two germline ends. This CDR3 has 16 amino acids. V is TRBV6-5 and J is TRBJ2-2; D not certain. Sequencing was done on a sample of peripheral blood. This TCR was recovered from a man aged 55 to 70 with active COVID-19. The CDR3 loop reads CASSYRARLNTGELFF. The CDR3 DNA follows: TGTGCCAGCAGTTACAGAGCGAGATTGAACACCGGGGAGCTGTTTTTT.